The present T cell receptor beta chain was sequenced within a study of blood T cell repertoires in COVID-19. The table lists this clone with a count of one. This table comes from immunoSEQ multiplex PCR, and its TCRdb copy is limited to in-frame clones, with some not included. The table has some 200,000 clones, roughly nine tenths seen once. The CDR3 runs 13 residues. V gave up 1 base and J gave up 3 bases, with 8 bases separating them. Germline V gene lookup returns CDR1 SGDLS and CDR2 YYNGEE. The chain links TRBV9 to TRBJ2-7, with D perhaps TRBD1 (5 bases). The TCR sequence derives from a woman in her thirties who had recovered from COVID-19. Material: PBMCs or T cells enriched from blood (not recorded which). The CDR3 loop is CASSVLGDYEQYF. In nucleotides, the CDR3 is TGTGCCAGCAGCGTACTAGGGGACTACGAGCAGTACTTC.